This TCR beta chain appears in the sequencing data of a study of identical twins. In TCRdb, the 5' RACE reads were re-called with MiXCR into one record per CDR3 protein. Among fewer than 900,000 distinct CDR3 sequences listed, 20% to 25% were seen once. Trimming removed 5 bases from V and 5 bases from J; junction bases left unmatched: 6. Germline lookup yields CDR1 MNHNS and CDR2 SASEGT. The CDR3 runs to 14 residues. The data also belong to a second study, concerning T cells expressing NK-cell markers.

V is TRBV6-1 and J is TRBJ1-2; 9 bases are a match to TRBD1. Sample: PBMCs. This sequence originates from a woman aged 18-29 years in good health. The CDR3 DNA reads TGTGCCAGCAGTCCTGCCGGGACAGGGTATGGCTACACCTTC. This encodes CASSPAGTGYGYTF.